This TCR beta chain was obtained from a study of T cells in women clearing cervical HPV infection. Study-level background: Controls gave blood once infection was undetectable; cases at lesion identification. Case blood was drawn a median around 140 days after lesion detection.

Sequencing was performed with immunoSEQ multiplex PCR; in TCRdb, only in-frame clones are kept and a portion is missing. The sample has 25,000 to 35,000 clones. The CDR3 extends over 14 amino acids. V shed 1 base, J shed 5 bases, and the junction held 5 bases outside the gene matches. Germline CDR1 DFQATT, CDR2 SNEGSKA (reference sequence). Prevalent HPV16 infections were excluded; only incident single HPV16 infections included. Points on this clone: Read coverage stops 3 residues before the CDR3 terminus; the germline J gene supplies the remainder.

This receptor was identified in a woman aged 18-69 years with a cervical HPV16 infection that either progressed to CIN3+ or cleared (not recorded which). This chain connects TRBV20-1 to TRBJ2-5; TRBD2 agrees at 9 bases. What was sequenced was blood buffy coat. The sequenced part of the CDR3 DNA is TGCAGTGCTAGAGTAAGGACTAGCGTTGAGACC. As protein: CSARVRTSVET. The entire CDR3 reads CSARVRTSVETQYF.